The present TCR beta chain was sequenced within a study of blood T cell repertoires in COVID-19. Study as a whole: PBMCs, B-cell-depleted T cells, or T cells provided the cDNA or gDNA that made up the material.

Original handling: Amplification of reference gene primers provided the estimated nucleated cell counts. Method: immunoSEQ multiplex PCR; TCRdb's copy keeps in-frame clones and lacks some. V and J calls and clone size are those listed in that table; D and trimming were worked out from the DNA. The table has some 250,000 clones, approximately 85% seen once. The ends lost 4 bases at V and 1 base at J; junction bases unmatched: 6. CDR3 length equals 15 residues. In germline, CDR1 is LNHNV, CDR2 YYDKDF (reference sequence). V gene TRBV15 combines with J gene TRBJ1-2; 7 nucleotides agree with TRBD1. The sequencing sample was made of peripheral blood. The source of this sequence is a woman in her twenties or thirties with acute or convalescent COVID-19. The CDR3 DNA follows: TGTGCCACCAGCATAAACAGGGGACTTAACTATGGCTACACCTTC. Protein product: CATSINRGLNYGYTF.